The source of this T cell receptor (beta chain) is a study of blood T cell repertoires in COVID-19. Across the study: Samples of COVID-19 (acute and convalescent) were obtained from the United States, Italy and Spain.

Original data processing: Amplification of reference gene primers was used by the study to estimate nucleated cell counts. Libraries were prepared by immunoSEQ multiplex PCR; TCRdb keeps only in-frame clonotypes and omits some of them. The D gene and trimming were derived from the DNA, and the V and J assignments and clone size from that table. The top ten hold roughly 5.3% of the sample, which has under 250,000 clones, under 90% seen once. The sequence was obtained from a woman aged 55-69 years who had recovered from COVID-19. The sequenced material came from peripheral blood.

CDR3 DNA sequence: TGTGCCAGCAGCCAAGGTCCCGGGGGTGGCTACACCTTC. This translates into CASSQGPGGGYTF. V gene TRBV3-1 (or the pseudogene TRBV3-2) combines with J gene TRBJ1-2; tentatively, D is TRBD1 (5 bases). The CDR3 extends over 13 amino acids. Trimming pared 1 base from V and 7 bases from J, leaving 10 bases between. Germline V lookup: CDR1 LGHDT, CDR2 YNNKEL (reference sequence).